This entry concerns a single TCR beta chain. Its target is unknown. Extraction and reverse transcription of RNA yielded cDNA as the sequencing template. Profiling relied on immunoSEQ multiplex PCR, and the TCRdb table lists in-frame clones only, not all of them. The repertoire holds approximately 65,000 clones, with 40% to 55% as singletons. These data belong to a study of CD8+ T cells in alopecia areata. Study in general: Each day, treated patients took oral tofacitinib twice, at 5 to 10 mg per dose. The study, taken as a whole, reports: Patients displayed less clarity in TCR sharing than mice, a finding possibly related to HLA. Besides other cells, scalp samples also yield sequences of resident alphabeta T cells from normal skin.

The V gene end was trimmed by 1 base and the J gene end by 9 bases; junction bases not matched to a gene: 9. Germline V gene lookup returns CDR1 LNHDA and CDR2 SQIVND (reference sequence). This CDR3 is 17 amino acids long. Treatment described: oral pan-JAK inhibitor, 5-10 mg twice daily. The sample in question was CD8+ T cells sorted from blood, obtained between weeks 36 and 40, from a patient treated with tofacitinib. V and J are TRBV19 and TRBJ2-1; the match to TRBD2 covers 13 bases. This TCR was recovered from a human donor with alopecia areata. The CDR3 coding sequence is TGTGCCAGTAGTATAGGCGACCGGACTAGCGGGAGTAGTGAGCAGTTCTTC. Translation: CASSIGDRTSGSSEQFF.